What follows are 11 T cell receptor beta chains derived from one specimen sequenced in a study of cytomegalovirus exposure and HLA in healthy donors. TCRdb's table, derived via immunoSEQ multiplex PCR, lists solely in-frame clones and lacks some. This sample has about 170,000 clones; 85% to 90% occur once, and the top ten carry more than 3.5%. Sequencing was carried out using PBMCs. These receptors all come from a man between 18 and 35 years old in good health and CMV-seropositive.

This clone was seen a handful of times. This chain connects TRBV7-6 to TRBJ2-5; D remains ambiguous. V was shortened by 4 bases and J by 0 bases, with 12 bases between the two germline ends. Germline loops: CDR1 SGHVS, CDR2 FNYEAQ. The CDR3 is made up of 15 amino acids. The CDR3: CASSSLFRDQETQYF. The CDR3 DNA follows: TGTGCCAGCAGCTCCCTTTTTCGTGACCAAGAGACCCAGTACTTC.

The V and J genes are TRBV6-1 and TRBJ1-1; tentatively, D is TRBD1 (6 bases). Germline assignment: CDR1 MNHNS and CDR2 SASEGT. CDR3 length: 13 amino acids. Trimming took 7 bases from V and 4 from J, leaving 13 bases between them. CDR3 in amino acids: CASNLQGRTEAFF. Written as DNA, the CDR3 is TGTGCCAGCAACCTACAGGGACGCACTGAAGCTTTCTTT.

This clone was seen a handful of times. The chain joins TRBV11-3 to TRBJ2-5; D remains ambiguous. CDR1 and CDR2 from the germline V gene are SGHNT and YENEEA. V gave up 3 bases and J gave up 1 base, with 3 bases separating them. This CDR3 spans 12 amino acids. The CDR3 sequence is CASSFLQETQYF. CDR3 in DNA: TGTGCCAGCAGCTTCCTCCAAGAGACCCAGTACTTC.

The chain employs TRBV6-4 and TRBJ1-5; weak D call: TRBD1 (6 bases). V lost 3 bases and J 2 bases, leaving 11 bases between the germline ends. Germline V gene lookup returns CDR1 MRHNA and CDR2 SNTAGT. The CDR3 contains 15 residues. The CDR3 spells CASSDQGWGNQPQHF. The CDR3, as DNA: TGTGCCAGCAGTGATCAGGGGTGGGGCAATCAGCCCCAGCATTTT.

The rearrangement links TRBV28 to TRBJ2-5; 12 bases map to TRBD1. This CDR3 is built from 17 residues. V lost 5 bases to trimming and J lost 0 bases; unmatched junction nucleotides: 7. Germline-derived CDR1 and CDR2 are MDHEN and SYDVKM. CDR3 in amino acids: CASSLRDRGRYQETQYF. The CDR3 DNA reads as TGTGCCAGCAGTCTCCGGGACAGGGGGCGATACCAAGAGACCCAGTACTTC.

CDR3 amino acids: CSVEKFSNNGYTF. Written as DNA, the CDR3 is TGCAGCGTTGAAAAGTTTTCGAACAATGGCTACACCTTC. V is TRBV29-1 and J is TRBJ1-2; D remains unclear. The length of the CDR3 is 13 residues. V dropped 2 bases and J dropped 6 bases, with 13 bases sitting between them. The germline gives CDR1 SQVTM, CDR2 ANQGSEA.

This clone was observed a single time. The chain carries TRBV7-9 and TRBJ2-7; 8 bases agree with TRBD2. CDR1 is SEHNR, CDR2 FQNEAQ, per germline (reference sequence). CDR3 size: 14 residues. Losses at the gene ends were 0 bases for V and 7 bases for J; bases not matched to a gene: 5. Here the CDR3 DNA reads TGTGCCAGCAGCTTAGCTAGCGGGATCGATGAGCAGTACTTC. Protein: CASSLASGIDEQYF.

The chain uses TRBV6-5 and TRBJ1-1; weak D call: TRBD1 (6 bases). CDR1 MNHEY and CDR2 SVGAGI come from the germline V gene. V gave up 7 bases and J gave up 4 bases, with 13 bases separating them. The CDR3 is made up of 13 amino acids. CDR3 region: CASTLQGATEAFF. CDR3 in DNA: TGTGCCAGCACGCTACAGGGAGCCACTGAAGCTTTCTTT.

This chain joins TRBV28 and TRBJ1-1; 7 nucleotides match TRBD1. Germline V gene sequence: CDR1 MDHEN, CDR2 SYDVKM. The CDR3 runs to 14 residues. Trimming removed 6 bases from V and 0 bases from J; junction bases left unmatched: 4. CDR3 nucleotides: TGTGCCAGCAGGGTCGGGACAGTGAACACTGAAGCTTTCTTT. Translated: CASRVGTVNTEAFF.

The chain links TRBV28 to TRBJ2-7; 9 positions match TRBD2. After removal of 5 bases from V and 5 bases from J, the junction contained 10 bases not matched to a gene. CDR1 is MDHEN, CDR2 SYDVKM, per germline. The CDR3 loop spans 15 amino acids. The CDR3 is CASSPSSGRYNEQYF. The CDR3 DNA reads as TGTGCCAGCAGTCCCAGTAGCGGGAGATATAACGAGCAGTACTTC.

The chain employs TRBV27 and TRBJ2-7; the match to TRBD2 covers 9 bases. With V trimmed by 4 bases and J by 2 bases, 6 bases remained unmatched. Germline CDR1 MNHEY, CDR2 SMNVEV (reference sequence). This CDR3 has 15 residues. The CDR3 reads CASSSGLAETYEQYF. The CDR3 DNA is TGTGCCAGCAGTTCGGGACTAGCAGAAACCTACGAGCAGTACTTC.